The 10 T cell receptor beta chains below were found in one sample sequenced in a study of cytomegalovirus exposure and HLA in healthy donors. A multiplex PCR was run with 60 Vbeta primers and 13 Jbeta primers. Assay used: immunoSEQ multiplex PCR; TCRdb lists only in-frame clones, some missing. The listing contains 100,000 to 150,000 clones. Sequencing was performed on PBMCs. Every receptor here comes from a man younger than 35 in good health and CMV-seronegative.

This rearrangement joins TRBV5-1 to TRBJ1-5; the match to TRBD1 covers 10 bases. Trimming at V came to 2 bases and at J to 1 base, leaving 3 bases not matched to a gene. The CDR3 length is 16 residues. Germline CDR1 reads SGHRS; CDR2 reads YFSETQ. CDR3 amino acids: CASSLGDRGSNQPQHF. In DNA form, the CDR3 reads TGCGCCAGCAGCTTAGGGGACAGGGGCAGCAATCAGCCCCAGCATTTT.

This chain's CDR3 is CASRAGRAYGYTF. CDR3 nucleotides: TGTGCCAGCAGGGCCGGGAGGGCTTATGGCTACACCTTC. The chain recombines TRBV6-5 with TRBJ1-2; unclear D gene. Germline loops: CDR1 MNHEY, CDR2 SVGAGI. The CDR3 is 13 amino acids. V was pared by 6 bases and J by 5 bases, with 13 bases between.

V and J are TRBV7-8 and TRBJ1-3, with 7 nucleotides matching TRBD1. V lost 5 bases to trimming and J lost 3 bases; unmatched junction nucleotides: 7. The CDR3 has 15 amino acids. CDR1 is SGHVS, CDR2 FQNEAQ, per germline. For the CDR3, the DNA is TGTGCCAGCAGCCAGGGGGGAGCGCGTGGAAACACCATATATTTT. Its translation: CASSQGGARGNTIYF.

The chain combines TRBV6-1 with TRBJ1-2; D remains unclear. The germline V gene encodes CDR1 MNHNS and CDR2 SASEGT. Trimming shortened V by 7 bases and J by 4 bases, and 16 bases separated the two germline ends. The CDR3 contains 14 residues. CDR3 nucleotide sequence: TGTGCCAGCACCAAACGCACACCCTTCTATGGCTACACCTTC. It is translated as CASTKRTPFYGYTF.

The chain carries TRBV9 and TRBJ2-2, with 11 bases fitting TRBD1. This CDR3 is 16 amino acids long. J gave up 3 bases and V 4 bases, and 5 bases lay outside the gene matches. In germline, CDR1 is SGDLS, CDR2 YYNGEE. DNA of the CDR3: TGTGCCAGCAGCTCTAGGACAGGGGGCGACACCGGGGAGCTGTTTTTT. Translated, it gives CASSSRTGGDTGELFF.

The genes are TRBV5-1 and TRBJ1-2; D unresolved. Trimming stripped 7 bases from V and 4 bases from J, with 17 bases between. CDR1 is SGHRS and CDR2 is YFSETQ in the germline V gene. CDR3 length: 14 amino acids. Here the CDR3 reads CASSIEGLTYGYTF. CDR3 nucleotides: TGCGCCAGCTCAATAGAGGGATTGACCTATGGCTACACCTTC. The full variable domain, in which reference TRBV5-1 and TRBJ1-2 provide the parts outside the CDR3, is KAGVTQTPRYLIKTRGQQVTLSCSPISGHRSVSWYQQTPGQGLQFLFEYFSETQRNKGNFPGRFSGRQFSNSRSEMNVSTLELGDSALYLCASSIEGLTYGYTFGSGTRLTVV.

The rearrangement links TRBV27 to TRBJ2-7; 10 bases map to TRBD2. From germline, CDR1 is MNHEY and CDR2 SMNVEV (reference sequence). The V gene end was trimmed by 5 bases and the J gene end by 5 bases; junction bases not matched to a gene: 12. This CDR3 comprises 16 residues. For the CDR3, the DNA is TGTGCCAGCAGTCCCCACCCTACTAGCGGGAAGGACGAGCAGTACTTC. Translation: CASSPHPTSGKDEQYF.

The chain employs TRBV28 and TRBJ2-6; D perhaps matches TRBD1 (5 bases). The germline V and J ends were trimmed by 4 bases and 1 base, with 11 bases remaining between them. Germline CDR1 reads MDHEN; CDR2 reads SYDVKM. The CDR3 is 16 residues long. The CDR3, as DNA: TGTGCCAGCAGTTCGGCAGGGCAGTCTGGGGCCAACGTCCTGACTTTC. Protein product: CASSSAGQSGANVLTF.

The genes are TRBV27 and TRBJ1-4; TRBD1 agrees at 8 bases. Germline trimming cut 4 bases from V and 7 bases from J; bases unmatched to any gene: 5. CDR1 is MNHEY and CDR2 is SMNVEV in the germline V gene (reference sequence). The CDR3 is 14 residues long. The DNA for the CDR3 is TGTGCCAGCAGTTGGACAGGGTCAAGTGAAAAACTGTTTTTT. Translating gives CASSWTGSSEKLFF.

Turning to this clone: The sample carries other DNA sequences with the same CDR3. This sequence joins TRBV18 and TRBJ1-2; tentatively, D is TRBD1 (6 bases). The length of the CDR3 is 13 residues. V lost 3 bases to trimming and J lost 4 bases, with 9 bases between them. Germline CDR1 and CDR2: KGHSH and LQKENI. CDR3 DNA: TGTGCCAGCTCACCGCTGGACAGCTATGGCTACACCTTC. This sequence encodes CASSPLDSYGYTF. The entire variable domain, with the rest obtained from reference TRBV18 and TRBJ1-2, is as follows: NAGVMQNPRHLVRRRGQEARLRCSPMKGHSHVYWYRQLPEEGLKFMVYLQKENIIDESGMPKERFSAEFPKEGPSILRIQQVVRGDSAAYFCASSPLDSYGYTFGSGTRLTVV.